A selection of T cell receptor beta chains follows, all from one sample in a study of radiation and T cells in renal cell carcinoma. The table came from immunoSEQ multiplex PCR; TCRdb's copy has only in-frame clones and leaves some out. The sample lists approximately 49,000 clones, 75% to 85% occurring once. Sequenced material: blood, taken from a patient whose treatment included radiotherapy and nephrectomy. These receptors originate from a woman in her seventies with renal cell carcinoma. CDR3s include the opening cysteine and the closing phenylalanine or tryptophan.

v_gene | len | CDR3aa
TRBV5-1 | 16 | CASSLLYNEGAGELFF
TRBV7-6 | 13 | CASRERLDSEAFF
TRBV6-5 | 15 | CASNPSGQGKSPLHF
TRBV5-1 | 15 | CASSLVGGDYYGYTF
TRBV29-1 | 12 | CSVEGVGETQYF
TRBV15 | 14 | CATSSQGASQPQHF
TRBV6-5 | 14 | CASTKEKGTETQYF
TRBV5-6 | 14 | CASSLYGPTKPQHF
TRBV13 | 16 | CASSFSLTGSNQPQHF
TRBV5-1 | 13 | CASSGGSSYEQYF
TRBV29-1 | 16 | CSVEWGPGAGTGELFF
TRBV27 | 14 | CASSLLDSNYGYTF
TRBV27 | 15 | CASSLRWGTNYGYTF
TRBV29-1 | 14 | CSALGGILYNEQFF
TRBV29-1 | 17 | CSVGASGGRGSTDTQYF
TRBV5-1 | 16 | CASSLETSEGGGELFF
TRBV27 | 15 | CASSLSPRATTPLHF
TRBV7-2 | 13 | CASSLDPRREQFF
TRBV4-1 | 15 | CASSQDRDSPETQYF
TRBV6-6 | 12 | CASSSGPIGYTF
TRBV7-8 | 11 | CASTFQGRAFF
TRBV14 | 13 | CASSRTANTEAFF
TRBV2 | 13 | CASTNAATGELFF
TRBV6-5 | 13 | CASRQGLNTEAFF
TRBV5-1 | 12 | CASRVRNTEAFF
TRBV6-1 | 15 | CASSVETGNFYEQYF
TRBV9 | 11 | CASSAGYEQYF
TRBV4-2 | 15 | CASSQDGTGDAEAFF
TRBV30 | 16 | CAWILGTGRMNTEAFF
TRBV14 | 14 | CASSHGNGPYEQYF
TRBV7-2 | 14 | CASSPGRSIDGYTF
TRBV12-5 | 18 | CASGLVVGGPVGNQPQHF
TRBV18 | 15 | CASSPPLGEWVEQYF
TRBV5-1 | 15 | CASSLAGGHNQPQHF
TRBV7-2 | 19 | CASSLRTGLPHSGANVLTF
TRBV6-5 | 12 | CASSPQGDGYTF
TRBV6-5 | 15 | CASSWGGPGREEQYF
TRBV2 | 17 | CASSPARGQGVRQPQHF
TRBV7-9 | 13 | CASSSPGNTEAFF
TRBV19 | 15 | CASSIQGGKTGELFF
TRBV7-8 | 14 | CASSLEHQSTEAFF
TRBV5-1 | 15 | CASSLVGYSGNTIYF
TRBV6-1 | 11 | CASRFKDTQYF
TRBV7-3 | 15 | CASRAGTANTGELFF